This TCR beta chain stems from a study of T-cell memory formation after mild COVID-19. There are a few counts of this clonotype. CDR1 is ENHRY and CDR2 is SYGVKD in the germline V gene. The CDR3 is made up of 13 amino acids. V dropped 2 bases and J dropped 3 bases, with 7 bases sitting between them. TCRdb passed the 5' RACE reads through MiXCR, listing each CDR3 protein once. Here the sample spans about 340,000 distinct CDR3 sequences, over 10% being singletons. The TCR originated in a man between 18 and 29 years old who had mild COVID-19 (a few samples of this study predate the infection). Cell type and time point are not known. The sequenced sample was PBMCs or a T cell subset sorted from them (not recorded which). The chain is built from TRBV10-3 and TRBJ1-2; D is undetermined. This CDR3 is CAISEPGDYGYTF. Written as DNA, the CDR3 is TGTGCCATCAGTGAGCCCGGGGACTATGGCTACACCTTC.